This entry features one TCR beta chain sequence. The data stem from a study of blood T cell repertoires in COVID-19. On the study more broadly: COVID-19 samples from acute and convalescent phases originated in the United States, Italy and Spain. Sources were T cells, B-cell-depleted T cells, or PBMCs; the material itself was cDNA or gDNA.

Study processing details: The assay estimated nucleated cells by amplifying reference gene primers. Some clones are missing from TCRdb's copy, which holds only in-frame ones; the method was immunoSEQ multiplex PCR. That table furnishes V, J and clone size, whereas the DNA furnished D and trimming. Among under 75,000 clones listed, 89% were seen once. CDR3 size: 11 residues. Germline CDR1 and CDR2: SEHNR and FQNEAQ (reference sequence). V dropped 6 bases and J dropped 5 bases, with 8 bases sitting between them. The chain uses TRBV7-9 and TRBJ2-7, with D unclear. The sample comprised peripheral blood. The TCR comes from a man over 45 with active COVID-19. The CDR3 reads CASSPRDEQYF. As DNA, the CDR3 is TGTGCCAGCAGTCCCCGGGACGAGCAGTACTTC.